This T cell receptor beta chain is from a study of cytomegalovirus exposure and HLA in healthy donors. Overall study findings and caveats: Available immune exposure information covered CMV serostatus only. In a later analysis, at a false discovery rate of 0.05, 16,951 TCR beta sequences were associated with HLA alleles. What was likely a sequencing artifact was a cluster of highly shared sequence variants. Later analysis associated a missense DCLRE1C variant with TCR beta V- and J-gene trimming.

This clone has more than one count but fewer than ten. The antigen is not known. The PCR was carried out with 60 Vbeta primers and 13 Jbeta primers. Using immunoSEQ multiplex PCR, the repertoire was profiled, and TCRdb retains in-frame clones only, with some absent. The data contain 83,000 or so clones, 60% to 80% of them seen just once; the ten biggest clones take up 6%. The CDR3 length is 14 residues. The germline V and J ends were trimmed by 6 bases and 3 bases, with 11 bases remaining between them. Germline V lookup: CDR1 ENHRY, CDR2 SYGVKD. This receptor was taken from a female donor in good health and CMV-seronegative. The sequenced material came from PBMCs. This chain links TRBV10-3 with TRBJ2-2, with a weak D call TRBD1 (6 bases). CDR3 region: CAIRQGFDTGELFF. CDR3 coding DNA: TGTGCCATCAGACAGGGTTTCGACACCGGGGAGCTGTTTTTT.